The T cell receptor beta chain under discussion was sequenced for a study of T cells in Graves' hyperthyroidism and ophthalmopathy. Findings and limits, study-wide: In validation, the model predicted ophthalmopathy. These predictions came a median roughly seven months before onset. Expanded thyroid clonotypes (above 0.001) were mostly also found in blood.

Regions amplified from RNA transcripts were the TCR beta CDR3 regions. The HTBI primer set served for first-round RT-PCR of the TCR CDR3. TCRdb passed the multiplex PCR reads through MiXCR, listing each CDR3 protein once. The data hold about 660,000 distinct CDR3 sequences, with 40% to 55% observed a single time. Notes on this clonotype: Its target is unknown. One end of the junction fails to match germline, which may point to a read error.

Germline loops: CDR1 DFQATT, CDR2 SNEGSKA (reference sequence). The CDR3 spans 15 residues. Researchers barred patients who had uncontrolled infection, other autoimmune disease, pregnancy or lactation. Clinicians diagnosed patients from clinical symptoms, serum thyroxine and TRAb, thyroid ultrasound and orbital computed tomography. The rearrangement joins TRBV20-1 to TRBJ2-7; either TRBD1 or TRBD2 may fit D (5 bases each). This receptor was identified in an adult man with Graves' disease, either hyperthyroidism or ophthalmopathy (not recorded which). Source material: peripheral blood or thyroid tissue (not recorded which). The CDR3 reads CSARGPNGASYEQHF. CDR3 bases: TGCAGTGCTAGAGGGCCGAACGGGGCCTCCTACGAGCAGCACTTC.